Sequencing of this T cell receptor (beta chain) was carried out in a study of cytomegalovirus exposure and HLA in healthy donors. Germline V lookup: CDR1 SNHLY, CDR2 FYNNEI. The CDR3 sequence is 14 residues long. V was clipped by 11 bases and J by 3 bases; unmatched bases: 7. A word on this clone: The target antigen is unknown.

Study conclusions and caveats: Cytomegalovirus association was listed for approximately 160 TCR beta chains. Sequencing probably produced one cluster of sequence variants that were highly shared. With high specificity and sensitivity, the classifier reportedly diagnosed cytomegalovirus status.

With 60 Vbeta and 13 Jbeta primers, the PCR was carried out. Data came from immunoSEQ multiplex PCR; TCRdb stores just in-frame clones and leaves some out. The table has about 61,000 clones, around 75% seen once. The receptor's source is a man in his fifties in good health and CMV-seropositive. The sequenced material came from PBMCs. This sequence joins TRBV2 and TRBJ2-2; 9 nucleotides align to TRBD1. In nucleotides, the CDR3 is TGTGCCTCAAGGGGGACAGGGTACACCGGGGAGCTGTTTTTT. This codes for CASRGTGYTGELFF.